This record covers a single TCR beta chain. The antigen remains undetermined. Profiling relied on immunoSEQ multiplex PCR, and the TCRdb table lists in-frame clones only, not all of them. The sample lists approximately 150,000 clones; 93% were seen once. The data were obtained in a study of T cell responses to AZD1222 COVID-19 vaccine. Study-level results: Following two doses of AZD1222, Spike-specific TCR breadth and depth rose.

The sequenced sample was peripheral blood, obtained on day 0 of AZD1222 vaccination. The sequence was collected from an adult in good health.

CDR3 loop: CSASLRTEAFF. The CDR3 DNA is TGCAGTGCTAGTCTTCGGACTGAAGCTTTCTTT. The chain carries TRBV20-1 and TRBJ1-1; the D is unclear. Germline V gives CDR1 DFQATT, CDR2 SNEGSKA (reference sequence). V was clipped by 3 bases and J by 5 bases, with 7 bases between them. The CDR3 contains 11 residues.